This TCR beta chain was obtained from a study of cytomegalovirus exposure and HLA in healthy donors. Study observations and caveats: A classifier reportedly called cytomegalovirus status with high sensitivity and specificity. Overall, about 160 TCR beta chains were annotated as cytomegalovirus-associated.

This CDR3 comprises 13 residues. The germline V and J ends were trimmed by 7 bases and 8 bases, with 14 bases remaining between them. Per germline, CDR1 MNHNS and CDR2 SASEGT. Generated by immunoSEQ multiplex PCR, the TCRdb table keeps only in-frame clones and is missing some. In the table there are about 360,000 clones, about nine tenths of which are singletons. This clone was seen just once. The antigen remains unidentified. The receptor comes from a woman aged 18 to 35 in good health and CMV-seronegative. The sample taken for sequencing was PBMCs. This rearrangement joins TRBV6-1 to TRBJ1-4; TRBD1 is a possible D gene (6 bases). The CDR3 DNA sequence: TGTGCCAGCACCGGGGCAGGGGAGGAAAAACTGTTTTTT. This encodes CASTGAGEEKLFF.